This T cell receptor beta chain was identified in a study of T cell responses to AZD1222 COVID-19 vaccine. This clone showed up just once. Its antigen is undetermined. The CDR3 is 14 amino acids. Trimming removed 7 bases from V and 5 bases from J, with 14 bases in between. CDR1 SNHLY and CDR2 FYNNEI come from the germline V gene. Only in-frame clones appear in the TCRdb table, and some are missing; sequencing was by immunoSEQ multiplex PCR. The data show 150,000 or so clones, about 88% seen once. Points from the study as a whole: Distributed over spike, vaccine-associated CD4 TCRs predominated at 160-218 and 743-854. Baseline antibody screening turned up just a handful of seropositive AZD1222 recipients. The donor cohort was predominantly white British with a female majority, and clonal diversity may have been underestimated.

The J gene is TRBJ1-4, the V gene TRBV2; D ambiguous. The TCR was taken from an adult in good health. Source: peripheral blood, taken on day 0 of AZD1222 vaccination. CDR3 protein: CASTGRLANEKLFF. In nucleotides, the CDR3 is TGTGCCAGCACCGGACGGCTTGCCAATGAAAAACTGTTTTTT.